The TCR beta chain under discussion was sequenced for a study of blood T cells in healthy people across ages. General observations from the study: The study lacked donor CMV status, which possibly confounded expanded clonotype changes. Estimates of total diversity, which came from one million sequenced T cells, were considered to be underestimates. While age rose, TCR beta diversity per million T cells dropped in a roughly linear way.

Primed by a sample-barcoded 5' primer and a J-beta primer mix, a second PCR proceeded for roughly 7 to 12 cycles. Via MiXCR, TCRdb re-called the 5' RACE reads, giving one row per CDR3 protein. The table lists over 950,000 distinct CDR3 sequences, around 54% of them singletons. Total RNA, at least 5 micrograms per sample, was extracted from PBMCs. Remarks on this clonotype: Its antigen remains unknown.

The V end was cut by 2 bases, the J end by 1 base, with 7 bases between. The CDR3 has 13 residues. Per the germline V gene, CDR1 is SQVTM and CDR2 is ANQGSEA. This receptor was identified in an older woman in good health. The V and J genes are TRBV29-1 and TRBJ2-3; perhaps TRBD1 as D (6 bases). Sample: blood. The CDR3 sequence: CSVERTGTDTQYF. The CDR3 nucleotides are TGCAGCGTTGAAAGGACAGGCACAGATACGCAGTATTTT.